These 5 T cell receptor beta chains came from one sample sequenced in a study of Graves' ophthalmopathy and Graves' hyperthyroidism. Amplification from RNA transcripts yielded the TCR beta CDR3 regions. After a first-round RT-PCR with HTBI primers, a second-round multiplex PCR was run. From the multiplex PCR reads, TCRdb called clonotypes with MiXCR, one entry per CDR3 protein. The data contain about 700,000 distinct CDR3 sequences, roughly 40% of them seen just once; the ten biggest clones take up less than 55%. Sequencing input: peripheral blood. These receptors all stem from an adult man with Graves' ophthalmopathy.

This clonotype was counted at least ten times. DNA of the CDR3: TGTGCCAGTCAAGGGGGGGTCCGTCACACTGAAGCTTTCTTT. This translates into CASQGGVRHTEAFF. The gene calls are TRBV25-1 and TRBJ1-1, with a tentative D call TRBD1 (6 bases). The germline V gene encodes CDR1 MGHDK and CDR2 SYGVNS. The CDR3 sequence is 14 residues long. The V gene lost 9 bases and the J gene lost 3 bases, with 17 bases spanning the gap.

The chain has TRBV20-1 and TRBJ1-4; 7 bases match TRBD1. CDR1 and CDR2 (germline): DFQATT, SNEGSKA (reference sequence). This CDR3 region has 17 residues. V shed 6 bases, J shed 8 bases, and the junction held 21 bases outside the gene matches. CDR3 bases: TGCAGTGCCCATACAGGGAGCTCCACAGGGGATATCGAAAAACTGTTTTTT. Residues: CSAHTGSSTGDIEKLFF.

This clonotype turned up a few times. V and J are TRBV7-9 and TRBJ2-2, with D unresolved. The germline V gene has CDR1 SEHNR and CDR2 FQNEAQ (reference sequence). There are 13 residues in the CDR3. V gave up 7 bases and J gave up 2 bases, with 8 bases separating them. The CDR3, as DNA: TGTGCCAGCAACACAATTAACACCGGGGAGCTGTTTTTT. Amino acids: CASNTINTGELFF.

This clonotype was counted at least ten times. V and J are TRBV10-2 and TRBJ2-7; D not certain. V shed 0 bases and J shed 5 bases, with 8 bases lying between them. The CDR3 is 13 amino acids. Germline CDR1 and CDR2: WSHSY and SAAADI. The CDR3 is CASSESNSDEQYF. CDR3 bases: TGCGCCAGCAGTGAGTCGAATTCGGACGAGCAGTACTTC.

CDR3 in amino acids: CASSPVRLAGTGELFF. The CDR3 DNA reads TGTGCCAGCAGCCCAGTACGACTAGCGGGCACCGGGGAGCTGTTTTTT. This chain connects TRBV5-6 to TRBJ2-2; 10 nucleotides line up with TRBD2. V lost 4 bases to trimming and J lost 4 bases; unmatched junction nucleotides: 7. Germline-derived CDR1 and CDR2 are SGHDT and YYEEEE. This CDR3 spans 16 amino acids.